The rows below give T cell receptor beta chains drawn from one sample of a study of blood T cell repertoires in COVID-19. The assay was immunoSEQ multiplex PCR, and TCRdb's table has in-frame clones only and misses some. This sample has a few hundred thousand clones, with roughly 88% found just once. Sequencing input: peripheral blood. The receptors shown here come from a man aged 25-45 years who had recovered from COVID-19. Each CDR3 is given with its conserved first and last residue. Fields, in order: J gene, CDR3 length, D gene, V gene, clone size, CDR3 protein, CDR3 DNA. D genes are given only for firm matches. Expanded clones are given a class, and other clones once, few, many or no size at all.

j_call: TRBJ2-2; cdr3_length: 16; d_call: NA; v_call: TRBV6-1; clone_size: NA; cdr3_aa: CASSEWRGRWTGELFF; cdr3_nt: TGTGCCAGCAGTGAATGGCGGGGGCGCTGGACCGGGGAGCTGTTTTTT
j_call: TRBJ1-1; cdr3_length: 15; d_call: NA; v_call: TRBV18; clone_size: NA; cdr3_aa: CASSPQEQALTEAFF; cdr3_nt: TGTGCCAGCTCACCACAGGAACAGGCACTCACTGAAGCTTTCTTT
j_call: TRBJ2-7; cdr3_length: 14; d_call: TRBD1; v_call: TRBV10-1; clone_size: NA; cdr3_aa: CASSGPGQRGEQYF; cdr3_nt: TGCGCCAGCAGTGGACCGGGACAGAGGGGCGAGCAGTACTTC
j_call: TRBJ2-1; cdr3_length: 11; d_call: NA; v_call: TRBV10-3; clone_size: NA; cdr3_aa: CATGRSNEQFF; cdr3_nt: TGTGCCACTGGCCGGAGCAATGAGCAGTTCTTC
j_call: TRBJ1-2; cdr3_length: 15; d_call: NA; v_call: TRBV13; clone_size: NA; cdr3_aa: CASSLAFTKRHGYTF; cdr3_nt: TGTGCCAGCAGCTTAGCCTTTACCAAGCGGCATGGCTACACCTTC
j_call: TRBJ2-7; cdr3_length: 16; d_call: TRBD2; v_call: TRBV6-5; clone_size: NA; cdr3_aa: CASSYSLGGGSYEQYF; cdr3_nt: TGTGCCAGCAGTTACTCGCTTGGGGGAGGGTCCTACGAGCAGTACTTC
j_call: TRBJ2-5; cdr3_length: 16; d_call: TRBD1; v_call: TRBV6-5; clone_size: NA; cdr3_aa: CASSYNWDRGEETQYF; cdr3_nt: TGTGCCAGCAGTTACAACTGGGACAGGGGAGAAGAGACCCAGTACTTC
j_call: TRBJ1-5; cdr3_length: 15; d_call: NA; v_call: TRBV5-1; clone_size: once; cdr3_aa: CASSLDGDSNQPQHF; cdr3_nt: TGCGCCAGCAGCTTGGATGGAGACAGCAATCAGCCCCAGCATTTT
j_call: TRBJ2-1; cdr3_length: 15; d_call: TRBD2; v_call: TRBV4-1; clone_size: NA; cdr3_aa: CASSHESSGGWEQFF; cdr3_nt: TGCGCCAGCAGCCACGAGTCTAGCGGGGGGTGGGAGCAGTTCTTC
j_call: TRBJ1-6; cdr3_length: 16; d_call: TRBD1; v_call: TRBV7-8; clone_size: few; cdr3_aa: CASSLSVGQGNSPLHF; cdr3_nt: TGTGCCAGCAGCTTAAGTGTGGGACAGGGTAATTCACCCCTCCACTTT
j_call: TRBJ1-2; cdr3_length: 16; d_call: TRBD1; v_call: TRBV7-2; clone_size: few; cdr3_aa: CASSSPPGQGAQGYTF; cdr3_nt: TGTGCCAGCAGCTCACCCCCGGGACAGGGGGCGCAGGGCTACACCTTC
j_call: TRBJ2-3; cdr3_length: 19; d_call: TRBD2; v_call: TRBV9; clone_size: NA; cdr3_aa: CASSVDAGRGVFSTDTQYF; cdr3_nt: TGTGCCAGCAGCGTAGATGCAGGGCGGGGGGTTTTTAGCACAGATACGCAGTATTTT
j_call: TRBJ2-2; cdr3_length: 11; d_call: NA; v_call: TRBV4-2; clone_size: once; cdr3_aa: CASSPSGELFF; cdr3_nt: TGTGCCAGCAGTCCCTCCGGGGAGCTGTTTTTT
j_call: TRBJ2-3; cdr3_length: 14; d_call: NA; v_call: TRBV7-2; clone_size: NA; cdr3_aa: CASKETTSTDTQYF; cdr3_nt: TGTGCCAGCAAAGAGACTACTAGCACAGATACGCAGTATTTT
j_call: TRBJ2-5; cdr3_length: 13; d_call: NA; v_call: TRBV5-6; clone_size: NA; cdr3_aa: CASSLADPGTQYF; cdr3_nt: TGTGCCAGCAGCTTGGCCGACCCAGGGACCCAGTACTTC
j_call: TRBJ1-2; cdr3_length: 12; d_call: NA; v_call: TRBV11-2; clone_size: NA; cdr3_aa: CAEQTGIYGYTF; cdr3_nt: TGTGCCGAACAAACAGGGATTTATGGCTACACCTTC
j_call: TRBJ2-3; cdr3_length: 16; d_call: TRBD2; v_call: TRBV5-1; clone_size: NA; cdr3_aa: CASSSLAGGRKDTQYF; cdr3_nt: TGCGCCAGCAGCTCCCTAGCGGGGGGGCGGAAAGATACGCAGTATTTT
j_call: TRBJ2-7; cdr3_length: 13; d_call: TRBD2; v_call: TRBV10-2; clone_size: NA; cdr3_aa: CAAKRGDDYEQYF; cdr3_nt: TGCGCCGCAAAGCGGGGGGACGACTACGAGCAGTACTTC
j_call: TRBJ1-5; cdr3_length: 15; d_call: NA; v_call: TRBV18; clone_size: NA; cdr3_aa: CASSPSGNSNQPQHF; cdr3_nt: TGTGCCAGCTCACCATCCGGTAATAGCAATCAGCCCCAGCATTTT
j_call: TRBJ1-6; cdr3_length: 14; d_call: TRBD1; v_call: TRBV7-6; clone_size: NA; cdr3_aa: CASSFGTGRSPLHF; cdr3_nt: TGTGCCAGCAGCTTTGGGACAGGCCGTTCACCCCTCCACTTT
j_call: TRBJ2-5; cdr3_length: 14; d_call: TRBD2; v_call: TRBV25-1; clone_size: once; cdr3_aa: CASSVTGGVETQYF; cdr3_nt: TGTGCCAGCAGTGTAACGGGGGGGGTGGAGACCCAGTACTTC
j_call: TRBJ2-5; cdr3_length: 15; d_call: TRBD2; v_call: TRBV3-1/TRBV3-2; clone_size: NA; cdr3_aa: CASSQRAGNQETQYF; cdr3_nt: TGTGCCAGCAGCCAACGAGCGGGGAATCAAGAGACCCAGTACTTC
j_call: TRBJ1-2; cdr3_length: 17; d_call: TRBD1; v_call: TRBV5-1; clone_size: NA; cdr3_aa: CASSLRQGALTVYGYTF; cdr3_nt: TGCGCCAGCAGCTTGCGACAGGGGGCGCTTACCGTCTATGGCTACACCTTC
j_call: TRBJ1-2; cdr3_length: 11; d_call: NA; v_call: TRBV12-3/TRBV12-4; clone_size: NA; cdr3_aa: CASSFGGGYTF; cdr3_nt: TGTGCCAGCAGTTTTGGGGGCGGCTACACCTTC
j_call: TRBJ2-1; cdr3_length: 13; d_call: NA; v_call: TRBV6-5; clone_size: NA; cdr3_aa: CASMAPTTNEQFF; cdr3_nt: TGTGCCAGCATGGCCCCCACTACCAATGAGCAGTTCTTC
j_call: TRBJ2-1; cdr3_length: 14; d_call: NA; v_call: TRBV19; clone_size: few; cdr3_aa: CASRRQSSYNEQFF; cdr3_nt: TGTGCCAGTAGGCGGCAGAGCTCCTACAATGAGCAGTTCTTC
j_call: TRBJ1-1; cdr3_length: 13; d_call: TRBD1; v_call: TRBV9; clone_size: NA; cdr3_aa: CASRGTANTEAFF; cdr3_nt: TGTGCCAGCAGGGGGACAGCTAACACTGAAGCTTTCTTT
j_call: TRBJ2-1; cdr3_length: 15; d_call: NA; v_call: TRBV5-6; clone_size: NA; cdr3_aa: CASSFELSSYNEQFF; cdr3_nt: TGTGCCAGCAGTTTTGAGTTGAGCTCCTACAATGAGCAGTTCTTC
j_call: TRBJ1-3; cdr3_length: 15; d_call: NA; v_call: TRBV9; clone_size: NA; cdr3_aa: CASSVEGGSGNTIYF; cdr3_nt: TGTGCCAGCAGCGTAGAAGGGGGATCTGGAAACACCATATATTTT
j_call: TRBJ1-1; cdr3_length: 14; d_call: TRBD1; v_call: TRBV19; clone_size: few; cdr3_aa: CASISDRANTEAFF; cdr3_nt: TGTGCCAGTATCTCGGACAGGGCGAACACTGAAGCTTTCTTT
j_call: TRBJ2-7; cdr3_length: 12; d_call: NA; v_call: TRBV12-3/TRBV12-4; clone_size: few; cdr3_aa: CASSFSLYEQYF; cdr3_nt: TGTGCCAGCAGTTTTTCCCTATACGAGCAGTACTTC
j_call: TRBJ1-4; cdr3_length: 15; d_call: NA; v_call: TRBV12-5; clone_size: NA; cdr3_aa: CASGLVPHSNEKLFF; cdr3_nt: TGTGCTAGTGGTTTGGTACCGCACTCTAATGAAAAACTGTTTTTT
j_call: TRBJ2-7; cdr3_length: 11; d_call: NA; v_call: TRBV30; clone_size: NA; cdr3_aa: CAWSDNYEQYF; cdr3_nt: TGTGCCTGGAGCGACAACTACGAGCAGTACTTC
j_call: TRBJ2-3; cdr3_length: 16; d_call: TRBD2; v_call: TRBV7-9; clone_size: NA; cdr3_aa: CASRIEAGGYPDTQYF; cdr3_nt: TGTGCCAGCAGAATCGAAGCGGGGGGGTACCCAGATACGCAGTATTTT
j_call: TRBJ2-5; cdr3_length: 15; d_call: TRBD2; v_call: TRBV19; clone_size: NA; cdr3_aa: CASSALTSGQETQYF; cdr3_nt: TGTGCCAGTAGTGCCCTGACTAGCGGACAAGAGACCCAGTACTTC
j_call: TRBJ1-5; cdr3_length: 14; d_call: NA; v_call: TRBV4-1; clone_size: few; cdr3_aa: CASSRRDSNQPQHF; cdr3_nt: TGCGCCAGCAGCCGAAGAGATAGCAATCAGCCCCAGCATTTT
j_call: TRBJ1-2; cdr3_length: 17; d_call: TRBD1; v_call: TRBV15; clone_size: NA; cdr3_aa: CATSRFGWQGAHYGYTF; cdr3_nt: TGTGCCACCAGCAGGTTTGGATGGCAGGGGGCTCACTATGGCTACACCTTC
j_call: TRBJ1-5; cdr3_length: 13; d_call: NA; v_call: TRBV15; clone_size: NA; cdr3_aa: CATSRTMDQPQHF; cdr3_nt: TGTGCCACCAGCAGGACTATGGATCAGCCCCAGCATTTT
j_call: TRBJ2-2; cdr3_length: 14; d_call: NA; v_call: TRBV27; clone_size: NA; cdr3_aa: CASSYRGGAGELFF; cdr3_nt: TGTGCCAGCAGTTACAGGGGCGGGGCCGGGGAGCTGTTTTTT
j_call: TRBJ2-2; cdr3_length: 16; d_call: TRBD2; v_call: TRBV6-4; clone_size: NA; cdr3_aa: CASSSLAGRNTGELFF; cdr3_nt: TGTGCCAGCAGTTCACTAGCGGGGCGTAACACCGGGGAGCTGTTTTTT
j_call: TRBJ2-7; cdr3_length: 17; d_call: TRBD1; v_call: TRBV3-1/TRBV3-2; clone_size: NA; cdr3_aa: CASSPRSFRQGRHEQYF; cdr3_nt: TGTGCCAGCAGCCCACGAAGTTTCAGACAGGGGAGGCACGAGCAGTACTTC
j_call: TRBJ1-6; cdr3_length: 13; d_call: TRBD1; v_call: TRBV11-2; clone_size: NA; cdr3_aa: CASSLGQLSPLHF; cdr3_nt: TGTGCCAGCAGCTTGGGACAGCTCTCACCCCTCCACTTT
j_call: TRBJ1-2; cdr3_length: 14; d_call: NA; v_call: TRBV18; clone_size: NA; cdr3_aa: CASSQAGPKQSYTF; cdr3_nt: TGTGCCAGCTCACAGGCAGGGCCAAAGCAGAGCTACACCTTC
j_call: TRBJ1-4; cdr3_length: 15; d_call: TRBD1; v_call: TRBV4-1; clone_size: NA; cdr3_aa: CASSLPGGSNEKLFF; cdr3_nt: TGCGCCAGCAGCCTCCCAGGGGGCTCCAATGAAAAACTGTTTTTT
j_call: TRBJ1-2; cdr3_length: 14; d_call: NA; v_call: TRBV28; clone_size: NA; cdr3_aa: CASSLWVTVNGYTF; cdr3_nt: TGTGCCAGCAGTTTATGGGTGACAGTCAATGGCTACACCTTC
j_call: TRBJ2-6; cdr3_length: 16; d_call: NA; v_call: TRBV19; clone_size: NA; cdr3_aa: CASLSPRQSGANVLTF; cdr3_nt: TGTGCCAGTTTATCCCCGAGACAGTCTGGGGCCAACGTCCTGACTTTC
j_call: TRBJ2-5; cdr3_length: 13; d_call: NA; v_call: TRBV6-5; clone_size: NA; cdr3_aa: CASSYGLQETQYF; cdr3_nt: TGTGCCAGCAGTTATGGCCTCCAAGAGACCCAGTACTTC
j_call: TRBJ1-1; cdr3_length: 13; d_call: TRBD1; v_call: TRBV18; clone_size: NA; cdr3_aa: CASSPGQGPEAFF; cdr3_nt: TGTGCCAGCTCACCGGGACAGGGGCCTGAAGCTTTCTTT
j_call: TRBJ1-1; cdr3_length: 14; d_call: NA; v_call: TRBV5-1; clone_size: NA; cdr3_aa: CASSSDRMNTEAFF; cdr3_nt: TGCGCCAGCAGCTCGGACAGAATGAACACTGAAGCTTTCTTT
j_call: TRBJ1-1; cdr3_length: 12; d_call: NA; v_call: TRBV6-5; clone_size: NA; cdr3_aa: CASSLGDTEAFF; cdr3_nt: TGTGCCAGCAGCTTGGGAGACACTGAAGCTTTCTTT
j_call: TRBJ1-2; cdr3_length: 13; d_call: NA; v_call: TRBV10-2; clone_size: once; cdr3_aa: CASSGQLMGGYTF; cdr3_nt: TGCGCCAGCAGTGGACAGTTGATGGGTGGCTACACCTTC
j_call: TRBJ2-1; cdr3_length: 11; d_call: NA; v_call: TRBV3-1/TRBV3-2; clone_size: NA; cdr3_aa: CASSQTGEQFF; cdr3_nt: TGTGCCAGCAGCCAGACAGGTGAGCAGTTCTTC
j_call: TRBJ1-2; cdr3_length: 12; d_call: TRBD1; v_call: TRBV7-9; clone_size: NA; cdr3_aa: CASSRGTAPLGF; cdr3_nt: TGTGCCAGCAGCCGCGGGACAGCACCCCTCGGCTTC